This is a list of T cell receptor beta chains from one sample in a study of technical replicates of blood from several donors. Using immunoSEQ multiplex PCR, the repertoire was profiled, and TCRdb retains in-frame clones only, with some absent. The repertoire holds about 44,000 clones, with roughly 96% as singletons. The sample was T cells isolated from PBMCs. Source of these receptors: a human donor in good health. CDR3s include the opening cysteine and the closing phenylalanine or tryptophan. The order of the fields is CDR3 DNA, CDR3 protein, clone size, J gene, V gene, D gene. The D gene is left open where the match is weak. The size entry is marked missing in some rows and otherwise reads once, few, many or a size class.

TGTGCCAGCAGCTTCCTTGCTAGCGGCCACACAGATACGCAGTATTTT CASSFLASGHTDTQYF . TRBJ2-3 TRBV5-6 TRBD2
TGTGCCAGCAGTTACTCTTGGGGGGGTGATGGCTACACCTTC CASSYSWGGDGYTF . TRBJ1-2 TRBV6-5 .
TGTGCCAGCAGTATTACCGGGGAGCTGTTTTTT CASSITGELFF . TRBJ2-2 TRBV7-9 .
TGTGCCAGCAGAGGGGACAGGGGTCAGCCCCAGCATTTT CASRGDRGQPQHF once TRBJ1-5 TRBV6-1 TRBD1
TGCGCCAGCAGCTTAAAACGATCTACACAGGGATACAACGAGCAGTACTTC CASSLKRSTQGYNEQYF . TRBJ2-7 TRBV5-1 .
TGTGCCTGGAGTGTTATTCCGACAGGGGGAAGAGGTGCGAACACTGAAGCTTTCTTT CAWSVIPTGGRGANTEAFF . TRBJ1-1 TRBV30 TRBD1
TGTGCCAGCAGCTTAGTCTCACTGGATACGCAGTATTTT CASSLVSLDTQYF . TRBJ2-3 TRBV7-9 .
TGTGCCAGCAGCTTGTTAACAGAACACATTCAGTACTTC CASSLLTEHIQYF . TRBJ2-4 TRBV5-6 .
TGTGCCAGCAGCGTAGATGCCGATGGAGGCGAGCAGTACTTC CASSVDADGGEQYF . TRBJ2-7 TRBV9 .
TGTGCCAGCAGTAGAAACAGGGGGACTCAGCCCCAGCATTTT CASSRNRGTQPQHF . TRBJ1-5 TRBV28 TRBD1
TGTGCCAGCAGCCCTGGGACTAGCGGGAATGGGGAGCAGTTCTTC CASSPGTSGNGEQFF . TRBJ2-1 TRBV7-3 TRBD2
TGTGCCAGCAGTGCCGGGTATGGCTACACCTTC CASSAGYGYTF . TRBJ1-2 TRBV2 .
TGTGCCAGCAGCTTATTTGGTTTGGCAGCGGGAGGTTTCTACAATGAGCAGTTCTTC CASSLFGLAAGGFYNEQFF . TRBJ2-1 TRBV7-8 TRBD2
TGTGCCACCTGGAGGGGGACAGGGCCCCACGAGCAGTACTTC CATWRGTGPHEQYF . TRBJ2-7 TRBV2 TRBD1
TGCAGCGTCCCTCTAGCGGGGAGCTCCTACGAGCAGTACTTC CSVPLAGSSYEQYF . TRBJ2-7 TRBV29-1 TRBD2
TGTGCCAGCAGTTACGTACAGGGGGCTATCAATGAGCAGTTCTTC CASSYVQGAINEQFF . TRBJ2-1 TRBV6-6 TRBD1
TGTGCCAGCAGTTTCCAGGGCCCAGGGTCCTACGAGCAGTACTTC CASSFQGPGSYEQYF . TRBJ2-7 TRBV28 .
TGTGCCTTCAACTCAGACAGGGGGCATCAGCCCCAGCATTTT CAFNSDRGHQPQHF . TRBJ1-5 TRBV30 TRBD1
TGTGCCAGCGCACCAGCCGGGGACACCATATATTTT CASAPAGDTIYF . TRBJ1-3 TRBV6-1 .
TGTGCCAGCAGTTCGACAGGTCTCAGTCAGCCCCAGCATTTT CASSSTGLSQPQHF . TRBJ1-5 TRBV6-6 .
TGCGCCAGCAGCTTCGGTGGCGGCTCCTACGAGCAGTACTTC CASSFGGGSYEQYF once TRBJ2-7 TRBV5-1 .
TGTGCCAGCAGGGGACAGGGCTACGAGCAGTACTTC CASRGQGYEQYF . TRBJ2-7 TRBV6-5 TRBD1
TGTGCCTGGAGTTACAGGGTCGGGGAGACCCAGTACTTC CAWSYRVGETQYF . TRBJ2-5 TRBV30 .
TGTGCCAGCAGCGACAGCCTCATTGACTCTGGAAACACCATATATTTT CASSDSLIDSGNTIYF . TRBJ1-3 TRBV9 .
TGTGCCAGCAGTTACTCGCAGCAGGGTTCCTACGAGCAGTACTTC CASSYSQQGSYEQYF . TRBJ2-7 TRBV6-5 .
TGTGCCAGTAACAGGGGCCCGGGGGAGACCCAGTACTTC CASNRGPGETQYF . TRBJ2-5 TRBV2 TRBD1
TGTGCCAGCAGACGGAGTAACACTGAAGCTTTCTTT CASRRSNTEAFF . TRBJ1-1 TRBV25-1 .
TGTGCCAGCAGCTTAGAACTCTCTGGGGCCAACGTCCTGACTTTC CASSLELSGANVLTF once TRBJ2-6 TRBV5-4 .
TGTGCCAGCAGATCTGCTAGCGGGAGGGTCACCGGGGAGCTGTTTTTT CASRSASGRVTGELFF . TRBJ2-2 TRBV7-6 TRBD2
TGTGCCAGCGTTGGACAGGGGAGCGAGCAGTACTTC CASVGQGSEQYF . TRBJ2-7 TRBV6-5 TRBD1
TGTGCCAGCACCTCCGGGACAAGGCCCTACGAGCAGTACTTC CASTSGTRPYEQYF . TRBJ2-7 TRBV7-2 .
TGCGCCAGCAGCGTCGATTCCAGGGGCAGGGAAAAACTGTTTTTT CASSVDSRGREKLFF once TRBJ1-4 TRBV5-1 .
TGTGCTAGTGGCCGGGGGACAGGGGCAAACTATGGCTACACCTTC CASGRGTGANYGYTF . TRBJ1-2 TRBV12-5 TRBD1
TGTGCCATCAGTGGGGAGGGGGAGTACACTGAAGCTTTCTTT CAISGEGEYTEAFF . TRBJ1-1 TRBV10-3 .
TGTGCCAGCAGCCCCGGACTAGCGGAAGCCTACGAGCAGTACTTC CASSPGLAEAYEQYF once TRBJ2-7 TRBV5-4 TRBD2
TGCAGCGTTGGCCGTAACCAGGGGCATGGCTACACCTTC CSVGRNQGHGYTF . TRBJ1-2 TRBV29-1 .
TGTGCCAGCAGTGAAAGGGCAGGGGCCGCAGATACGCAGTATTTT CASSERAGAADTQYF once TRBJ2-3 TRBV6-4 .
TGTGCCAGCGTTAGATACGAGCAGTACTTC CASVRYEQYF . TRBJ2-7 TRBV2 .
TGTGCCAGCAGCGGAGGCGGGGGGGAAGAAAAACTGTTTTTT CASSGGGGEEKLFF . TRBJ1-4 TRBV9 .
TGTGCCAGCAGTGAAGTTCAGGGGGGTAACTATGGCTACACCTTC CASSEVQGGNYGYTF . TRBJ1-2 TRBV2 TRBD1
TGCGCCAGCAGCTCCGGGACAGCGGTCGATGAGCAGTTCTTC CASSSGTAVDEQFF . TRBJ2-1 TRBV5-1 TRBD1
TGCGCCAGCAGCCAAATAGGGAGCTCCTACAATGAGCAGTTCTTC CASSQIGSSYNEQFF . TRBJ2-1 TRBV4-1 .
TGTGCCAACAGCGCGGGGGGCGACTACGAGCAGTACTTC CANSAGGDYEQYF . TRBJ2-7 TRBV6-1 TRBD2
TGTGCCAGCAGCGTAGGAATCAATGCAGGACAGGGGAACACTGAAGCTTTCTTT CASSVGINAGQGNTEAFF . TRBJ1-1 TRBV9 TRBD1
TGTGCCAGCAGTCCACTAGCGGGGGGGGCCGGGGAGCTGTTTTTT CASSPLAGGAGELFF . TRBJ2-2 TRBV28 TRBD2
TGCGCCAGCAGCCTCCCCCGGACAGGGCTCGCAGATACGCAGTATTTT CASSLPRTGLADTQYF . TRBJ2-3 TRBV5-1 TRBD1
TGCGCCAGCAGCCAAGTACAGGGTTGGGGAACTGAAGCTTTCTTT CASSQVQGWGTEAFF . TRBJ1-1 TRBV4-1 .
TGTGCCAGCTCACCAGGACAGACAACCTACGAGCAGTACTTC CASSPGQTTYEQYF . TRBJ2-7 TRBV18 .
TGTGCCAGCAGCCTCGGATCCGGGACAGGGACAAATCAGCCCCAGCATTTT CASSLGSGTGTNQPQHF . TRBJ1-5 TRBV7-9 TRBD1